Listed below are T cell receptor beta chains from one sample, sequenced in a study of T cell responses to AZD1222 COVID-19 vaccine. The data were produced by immunoSEQ multiplex PCR, yet TCRdb's version contains in-frame clones alone and is incomplete. This repertoire includes some 150,000 clones. Sequencing input: peripheral blood. All receptors come from an adult in good health. Each CDR3 is given with its conserved first and last residue. The order of the fields is J gene, V gene, D gene, CDR3 protein, CDR3 DNA. D genes are given only for firm matches.

>TRBJ2-6|TRBV3-1/TRBV3-2|NA
CASSQVGSARASGANVLTF
TGTGCCAGCAGCCAAGTCGGTTCAGCTAGGGCCTCTGGGGCCAACGTCCTGACTTTC
>TRBJ1-1|TRBV2|NA
CASSEAAGMNTEAFF
TGTGCCAGCAGTGAAGCGGCAGGTATGAACACTGAAGCTTTCTTT
>TRBJ1-6|TRBV4-2|NA
CASSQDSAQATSPLHF
TGTGCCAGCAGCCAAGATAGCGCACAGGCAACGTCACCCCTCCACTTT
>TRBJ2-5|TRBV7-7|TRBD2
CASSLGGLAERETQYF
TGTGCCAGCAGCTTAGGTGGACTAGCGGAGCGAGAGACCCAGTACTTC
>TRBJ2-7|TRBV7-6|NA
CASSLGAGFMQYF
TGTGCCAGCAGCTTAGGCGCAGGGTTTATGCAGTACTTC
>TRBJ2-3|TRBV5-1|NA
CASSLSRGETDTQYF
TGCGCCAGCAGCTTGTCGAGAGGAGAGACAGATACGCAGTATTTT
>TRBJ1-4|TRBV5-1|TRBD1
CASSLGGAEKLFF
TGCGCCAGCAGCTTAGGGGGCGCAGAAAAACTGTTTTTT
>TRBJ1-2|TRBV7-2|TRBD1
CASSSRTGESYGYTF
TGTGCCAGCAGCTCCCGGACAGGGGAGAGCTATGGCTACACCTTC
>TRBJ1-5|TRBV4-1|NA
CASSQGGGRWNQPQHF
TGCGCCAGCAGCCAGGGTGGGGGACGGTGGAATCAGCCCCAGCATTTT
>TRBJ1-1|TRBV27|NA
CASRVGSSTEAFF
TGTGCCAGCAGGGTAGGGTCGAGCACTGAAGCTTTCTTT
>TRBJ1-1|TRBV27|NA
CASSPAAAGRAFF
TGTGCCAGCAGTCCAGCGGCGGCAGGGCGAGCTTTCTTT
>TRBJ1-3|TRBV18|NA
CASTTSPARGHSGNTIYF
TGTGCCAGCACTACTTCCCCGGCGCGGGGACACTCTGGAAACACCATATATTTT
>TRBJ1-2|TRBV28|NA
CASNDQFNYGYTF
TGTGCCAGCAATGACCAATTTAACTATGGCTACACCTTC
>TRBJ1-5|TRBV21-1|NA
CASSKSGNQPQHF
TGTGCCAGCAGCAAGAGTGGCAATCAGCCCCAGCATTTT
>TRBJ2-5|TRBV6-1|NA
CASSEDLAPQETQYF
TGTGCCAGCAGTGAGGATCTAGCGCCACAAGAGACCCAGTACTTC
>TRBJ2-1|TRBV7-9|NA
CASSRLGEQFF
TGTGCCAGCAGCAGGCTGGGTGAGCAGTTCTTC
>TRBJ2-2|TRBV15|NA
CATRPLGLANTGELFF
TGTGCCACCAGGCCCCTCGGACTGGCGAACACCGGGGAGCTGTTTTTT
>TRBJ2-3|TRBV5-1|NA
CASSLVYSSTDTQYF
TGCGCCAGCAGCTTGGTTTACTCTAGCACAGATACGCAGTATTTT
>TRBJ1-2|TRBV5-1|NA
CASSLGQVNYGYTF
TGCGCCAGCAGCTTGGGACAGGTTAACTATGGCTACACCTTC
>TRBJ1-2|TRBV5-1|NA
CASSSTTSNGYTF
TGCGCCAGCAGCTCGACTACTTCGAATGGCTACACCTTC
>TRBJ2-7|TRBV5-1|NA
CASSVSVVRAESEQYF
TGCGCCAGCAGCGTCTCCGTCGTCAGGGCCGAATCGGAACAGTACTTC
>TRBJ2-2|TRBV3-1/TRBV3-2|NA
CASSGQGFAGELFF
TGTGCCAGCAGCGGGCAGGGTTTCGCCGGGGAGCTGTTTTTT
>TRBJ1-2|TRBV4-1|NA
CASSQELRGRNYGYTF
TGCGCCAGCAGCCAAGAGCTGAGGGGCCGAAACTATGGCTACACCTTC
>TRBJ2-1|TRBV12-3/TRBV12-4|NA
CASSSQGGEQFF
TGTGCCAGCAGTTCACAGGGGGGGGAGCAGTTCTTC
>TRBJ1-1|TRBV28|NA
CAAAENMNTEAFF
TGTGCGGCAGCGGAAAACATGAACACTGAAGCTTTCTTT
>TRBJ1-1|TRBV6-2/TRBV6-3|NA
CASSYSLVEAEAFF
TGTGCCAGCAGTTACTCTCTCGTAGAGGCTGAAGCTTTCTTT